A single T cell receptor (beta chain) is shown here with its context. CDR3 length: 15 residues. Trimming pared 4 bases from V and 0 bases from J, leaving 10 bases between. Germline V gene sequence: CDR1 SGDLS, CDR2 YYNGEE. The data originate from a study of CD8 T cells in Susac syndrome. Study-level background: Among sequenced Susac syndrome patients, about 6 had active disease and 8 or 9 were in remission. Blood was drawn from patients with Susac syndrome. At that point, they were therapy-naive, on corticosteroids, or on intravenous immunoglobulin alone.

With random hexamers, roughly 0.5 to 1 ug RNA was reverse transcribed. TCRdb called the immunoSEQ multiplex PCR reads again in MiXCR, with one record for every CDR3 protein. The data show roughly 250,000 distinct CDR3 sequences, almost 97% seen once. The TCR was taken from a human donor with Susac syndrome. The chain combines TRBV9 with TRBJ2-2; D gene unclear. The sequenced material came from CD4+ T cells from PBMCs. The CDR3 DNA is TGTGCCAGCAGCCGTCAGGTCACGAACACCGGGGAGCTGTTTTTT. Translating it yields CASSRQVTNTGELFF.